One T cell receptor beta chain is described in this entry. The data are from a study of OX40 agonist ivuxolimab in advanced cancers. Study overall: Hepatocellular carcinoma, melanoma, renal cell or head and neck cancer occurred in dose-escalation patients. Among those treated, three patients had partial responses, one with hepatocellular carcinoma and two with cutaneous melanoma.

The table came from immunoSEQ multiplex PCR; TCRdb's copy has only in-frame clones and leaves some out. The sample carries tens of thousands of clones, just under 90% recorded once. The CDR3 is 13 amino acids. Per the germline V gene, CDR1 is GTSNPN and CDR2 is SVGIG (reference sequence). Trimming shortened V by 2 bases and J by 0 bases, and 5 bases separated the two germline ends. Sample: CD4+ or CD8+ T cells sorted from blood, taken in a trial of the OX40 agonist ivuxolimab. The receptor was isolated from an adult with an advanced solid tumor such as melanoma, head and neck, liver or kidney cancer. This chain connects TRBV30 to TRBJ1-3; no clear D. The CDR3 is CAWSRVSGNTIYF. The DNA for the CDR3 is TGTGCCTGGAGTCGAGTCTCTGGAAACACCATATATTTT.